In its sample, the clone carrying this T cell receptor beta chain was seen many times. Its cognate antigen is unknown. Amplifying from RNA transcripts, the study obtained TCR beta CDR3 regions. A first-round RT-PCR used HTBI primers, followed by a second-round multiplex PCR. TCRdb redid the calling of the multiplex PCR reads with MiXCR, one entry per CDR3 protein. This sample has 300,000 to 500,000 distinct CDR3 sequences, with approximately 15% found just once. The data were taken from a study of Graves' ophthalmopathy and Graves' hyperthyroidism. The CDR3 sequence is 12 residues long. Deletions cut 6 bases from V and 3 bases from J, with 9 bases between. Findings and limits, study-wide: Ophthalmopathy versus stable hyperthyroidism: 13-signature model gave 87.88% sensitivity, 65% to 82% specificity. Sensitivity reached less than 71% and specificity 72% to 80% when the model predicted ophthalmopathy progression.

Hyperthyroidism was considered stable when no ophthalmopathy appeared within 18 months of follow-up. Aged 18 to 65, hyperthyroidism patients had been newly diagnosed, with under 2 months' duration. The source is a woman aged 18 to 35 with stable Graves' hyperthyroidism. The V and J genes are TRBV12-3 or TRBV12-4 and TRBJ2-7; D possibly corresponds to TRBD2 (6 bases). The sequenced sample consisted of peripheral blood. The CDR3 DNA reads as TGTGCCAGCAGCGGGGGATTCTACGAGCAGTACTTC. It yields the protein CASSGGFYEQYF.